The present entry profiles one T cell receptor beta chain with its context. The germline gives CDR1 ENHRY, CDR2 SYGVKD. Trimming at V came to 10 bases and at J to 1 base, leaving 4 bases not matched to a gene. The CDR3 is 13 residues long. The data belong to a study of blood T cell repertoires in COVID-19. On the study more broadly: Italy, Spain and the United States were the sources of the convalescent and acute COVID-19 samples.

Participants spanned ages about 18 to 90 years and resided in about two dozen US areas. Participant reports of clinical history set cohort assignment. Two negative PCRs, clearance, or symptom resolution characterized the recovered Cohort 3 donors. Sequencing used immunoSEQ multiplex PCR; TCRdb keeps in-frame clones, though not all of them. The table lists about 370,000 clones, around 87% of them singletons. J is TRBJ1-3 and V is TRBV10-3, with 7 positions matching TRBD1. Input material: PBMCs or T cells enriched from blood (not recorded which). This TCR was sampled from a man between 18 and 35 years old who had recovered from COVID-19. The CDR3: CATSGGSGNTIYF. In DNA, the CDR3 is TGTGCCACTTCAGGGGGATCTGGAAACACCATATATTTT.